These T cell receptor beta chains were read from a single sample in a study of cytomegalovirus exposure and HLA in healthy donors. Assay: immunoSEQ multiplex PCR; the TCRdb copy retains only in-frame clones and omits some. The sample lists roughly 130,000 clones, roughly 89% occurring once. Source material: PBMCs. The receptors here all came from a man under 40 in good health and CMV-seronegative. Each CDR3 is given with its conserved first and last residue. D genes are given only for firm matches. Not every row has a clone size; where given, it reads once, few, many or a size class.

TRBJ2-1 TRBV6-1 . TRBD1 CASSEIGQGVNEQFF TGTGCCAGCAGTGAGATCGGACAGGGGGTCAATGAGCAGTTCTTC
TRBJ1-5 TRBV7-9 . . CASSLDWFQGQDQPQHF TGTGCCAGCAGCTTAGATTGGTTTCAGGGGCAGGATCAGCCCCAGCATTTT
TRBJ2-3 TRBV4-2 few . CASSQEGGSLATSTDTQYF TGTGCCAGCAGCCAAGAAGGCGGGTCCTTGGCGACTAGCACAGATACGCAGTATTTT
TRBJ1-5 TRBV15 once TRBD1 CATSATGGSIQPQHF TGTGCCACCAGCGCGACAGGGGGTTCAATTCAGCCCCAGCATTTT
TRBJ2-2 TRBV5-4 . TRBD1 CASSQKKGQYTGELFF TGTGCCAGCAGCCAAAAAAAGGGACAGTACACCGGGGAGCTGTTTTTT
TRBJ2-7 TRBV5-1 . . CASSRGTLYEQYF TGCGCCAGCAGCAGGGGAACTCTCTACGAGCAGTACTTC
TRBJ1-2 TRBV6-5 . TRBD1 CASSPGTAFYGYTF TGTGCCAGCAGTCCCGGGACAGCCTTTTATGGCTACACCTTC
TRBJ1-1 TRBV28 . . CASASAVESVEAFF TGTGCCAGCGCTTCGGCAGTGGAGTCGGTTGAAGCTTTCTTT
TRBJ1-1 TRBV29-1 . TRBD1 CSADRGFEAFF TGCAGCGCCGACAGGGGGTTTGAAGCTTTCTTT
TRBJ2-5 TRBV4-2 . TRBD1 CASSQEGQGQETQYF TGTGCCAGCAGCCAAGAGGGACAGGGACAAGAGACCCAGTACTTC
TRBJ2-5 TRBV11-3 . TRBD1 CASSQGTGGWETQYF TGTGCCAGCAGCCAAGGGACAGGGGGTTGGGAGACCCAGTACTTC
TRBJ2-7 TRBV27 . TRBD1 CASSPYPGGEQYF TGTGCCAGCAGTCCCTACCCAGGGGGCGAGCAGTACTTC
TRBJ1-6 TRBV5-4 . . CASSLDRVDNSPLHF TGTGCCAGCAGCTTGGACAGGGTCGATAATTCACCCCTCCACTTT
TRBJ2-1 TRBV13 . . CASSSWPPYWYNEQFF TGTGCCAGCAGCTCCTGGCCCCCTTATTGGTACAATGAGCAGTTCTTC
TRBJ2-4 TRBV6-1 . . CASSTSGFLNIQYF TGTGCCAGCAGTACCTCAGGGTTCTTAAACATTCAGTACTTC
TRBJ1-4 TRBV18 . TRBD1 CASSQDRVQEKLFF TGTGCCAGCTCACAGGACAGGGTACAGGAAAAACTGTTTTTT
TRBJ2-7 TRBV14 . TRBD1 CASSPRGGQGAYEQYF TGTGCCAGCAGCCCCAGAGGGGGACAGGGGGCGTACGAGCAGTACTTC
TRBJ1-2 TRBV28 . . CASSLDSANYGYTF TGTGCCAGCAGTTTAGACAGTGCGAACTATGGCTACACCTTC
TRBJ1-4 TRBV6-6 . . CASRSHVEKLFF TGTGCCAGCAGGAGTCACGTAGAAAAACTGTTTTTT
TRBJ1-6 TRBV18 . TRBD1 CASSPGTGSNNSPLHF TGTGCCAGCTCACCAGGGACAGGGTCTAATAATTCACCCCTCCACTTT
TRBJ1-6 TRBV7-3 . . CASSLTISSYNSPLHF TGTGCCAGCAGCTTAACGATCAGCTCCTATAATTCACCCCTCCACTTT
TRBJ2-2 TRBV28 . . CATGISGELFF TGTGCCACCGGGATCTCCGGGGAGCTGTTTTTT
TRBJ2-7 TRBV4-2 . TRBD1 CASSQEGGGQGASEQYF TGTGCCAGCAGCCAAGAAGGCGGAGGACAGGGCGCTTCCGAGCAGTACTTC
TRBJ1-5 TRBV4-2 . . CASSQHLEGSQPQHF TGTGCCAGCAGCCAACACCTGGAAGGGAGTCAGCCCCAGCATTTT
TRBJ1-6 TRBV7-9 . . CASSIKLTGPPGPLHF TGTGCCAGCAGCATAAAGTTGACAGGACCCCCCGGACCCCTCCACTTT
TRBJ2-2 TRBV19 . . CASSARTAFRSGELFF TGTGCCAGTAGTGCCAGAACAGCATTCCGATCCGGGGAGCTGTTTTTT
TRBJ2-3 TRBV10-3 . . CAISFRGRSTDTQYF TGTGCCATCAGTTTCCGGGGGAGGTCCACAGATACGCAGTATTTT
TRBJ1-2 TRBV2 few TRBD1 CASRPGTGLSYGYTF TGTGCCAGCAGACCTGGGACAGGGCTGAGCTATGGCTACACCTTC
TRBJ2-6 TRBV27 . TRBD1 CASSSLQTGLGANVLTF TGTGCCAGCAGTTCTCTACAGACAGGGCTTGGGGCCAACGTCCTGACTTTC
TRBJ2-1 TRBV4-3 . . CASSQFGVPGGLDNEQFF TGCGCCAGCAGCCAATTCGGCGTCCCAGGGGGGCTGGACAATGAGCAGTTCTTC
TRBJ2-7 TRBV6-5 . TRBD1 CASSSRDSPSYEQYF TGTGCCAGCAGCTCCCGGGACAGTCCTTCCTACGAGCAGTACTTC
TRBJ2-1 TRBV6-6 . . CASSNRDSNEQFF TGTGCCAGCAGTAACCGGGACTCCAATGAGCAGTTCTTC
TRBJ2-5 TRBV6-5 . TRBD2 CASSLGLAGETQYF TGTGCCAGCAGCCTCGGGTTAGCGGGTGAGACCCAGTACTTC
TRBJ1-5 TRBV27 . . CASQTGANQPQHF TGTGCCAGCCAGACAGGTGCCAATCAGCCCCAGCATTTT
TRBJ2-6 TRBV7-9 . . CASSWAGVGANVLTF TGTGCCAGCAGCTGGGCAGGGGTCGGGGCCAACGTCCTGACTTTC
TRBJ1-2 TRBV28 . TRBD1 CASSLPGTGGGGYTF TGTGCCAGCAGTTTACCCGGGACAGGGGGTGGGGGCTACACCTTC
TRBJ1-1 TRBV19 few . CASSMYRSEAFF TGTGCCAGTAGTATGTACAGATCTGAAGCTTTCTTT
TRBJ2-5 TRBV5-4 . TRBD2 CASSRRLAGEETQYF TGTGCCAGCAGCAGACGACTAGCGGGGGAGGAGACCCAGTACTTC
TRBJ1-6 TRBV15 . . CATSDGSSPLHF TGTGCCACCAGCGACGGGAGTTCACCCCTCCACTTT
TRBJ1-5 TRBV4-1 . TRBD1 CASSESGTGSQPQHF TGCGCCAGCAGCGAGTCCGGGACAGGGTCTCAGCCCCAGCATTTT
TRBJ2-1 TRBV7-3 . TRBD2 CASSFSSGGYNEQFF TGTGCCAGCAGCTTCTCTAGCGGGGGCTACAATGAGCAGTTCTTC
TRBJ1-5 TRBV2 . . CASSDLAYSNQPQHF TGTGCCAGCAGTGATCTTGCGTATAGCAATCAGCCCCAGCATTTT
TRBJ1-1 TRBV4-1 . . CASSQDAQLNTEAFF TGCGCCAGCAGCCAAGATGCACAGCTGAACACTGAAGCTTTCTTT
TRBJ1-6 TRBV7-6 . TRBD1 CASSFGQGGNSPLHF TGTGCCAGCAGCTTCGGACAGGGAGGAAATTCACCCCTCCACTTT
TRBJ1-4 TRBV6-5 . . CASSYSLQVWRKLFF TGTGCCAGCAGTTACTCGTTGCAGGTTTGGAGGAAACTGTTTTTT
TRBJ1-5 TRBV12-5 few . CASGLLPQHF TGTGCTAGTGGTTTACTGCCCCAGCATTTT
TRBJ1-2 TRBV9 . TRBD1 CASSVEGAGGYTF TGTGCCAGCAGCGTGGAGGGGGCCGGTGGCTACACCTTC
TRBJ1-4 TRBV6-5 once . CASREDGVNEKLFF TGTGCCAGCAGGGAGGACGGTGTTAATGAAAAACTGTTTTTT
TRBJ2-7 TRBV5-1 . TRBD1 CASSLGDIRDRGYEQYF TGCGCCAGCAGCTTGGGCGATATCCGGGACAGAGGTTACGAGCAGTACTTC
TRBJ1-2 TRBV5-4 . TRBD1 CASSLGTGGKGYGYTF TGTGCCAGCAGCTTGGGGACAGGGGGCAAGGGCTATGGCTACACCTTC
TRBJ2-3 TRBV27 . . CASSQIGQPTGTDTQYF TGTGCCAGCAGTCAAATTGGACAGCCCACTGGGACAGATACGCAGTATTTT
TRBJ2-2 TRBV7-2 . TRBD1 CASSLGGQANTGELFF TGTGCCAGCAGCTTAGGGGGACAGGCGAACACCGGGGAGCTGTTTTTT
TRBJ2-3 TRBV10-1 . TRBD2 CASSESSGISTDTQYF TGCGCCAGCAGTGAGTCTAGCGGGATTAGCACAGATACGCAGTATTTT